This is a list of T cell receptor beta chains from one sample in a study of T cells in Graves' hyperthyroidism and ophthalmopathy. In TCRdb, the multiplex PCR reads were re-called with MiXCR into one record per CDR3 protein. The table has around 620,000 distinct CDR3 sequences, more than 13% seen once. Material: blood. These receptors were taken from a woman aged 18-35 years with Graves' ophthalmopathy. Each CDR3 is given with its conserved first and last residue. The D gene is left open where the match is weak. The listing skips clone size in some rows; elsewhere it reads once, few, many or a size class.

CDR3aa,CDR3nt,d_gene,j_gene,v_gene,len,abundance
CASSLAQDLETQYF,TGTGCCAGCAGCTTAGCGCAAGACCTGGAGACCCAGTACTTC,NA,TRBJ2-5,TRBV11-2,14,many
CASSLVPGQGGNEQFF,TGTGCCAGCAGTTTAGTCCCGGGGCAGGGAGGGAATGAGCAGTTCTTC,TRBD2,TRBJ2-1,TRBV12-3/TRBV12-4,16,many
CASTPQGISDEQFF,TGTGCCAGCACCCCACAGGGCATCTCAGATGAGCAGTTCTTC,NA,TRBJ2-1,TRBV9,14,few
CASSVFAGTSFGQFF,TGTGCCAGCAGTGTCTTCGCCGGGACTAGCTTCGGGCAGTTCTTC,TRBD2,TRBJ2-1,TRBV6-1,15,NA
CASSSGGSFYEQYF,TGTGCCAGCAGTTCGGGAGGCTCCTTCTACGAGCAGTACTTC,TRBD2,TRBJ2-7,TRBV27,14,many
CASSYSGVSGFGGYTF,TGTGCCAGCAGTTACTCGGGTGTTTCGGGGTTCGGAGGCTACACCTTC,NA,TRBJ1-2,TRBV6-6,16,many
CASSQDGRGLTEAFF,TGTGCCAGCAGCCAAGATGGCAGGGGGCTGACTGAAGCTTTCTTT,TRBD1,TRBJ1-1,TRBV14,15,NA
CASSRGAGYEQYF,TGTGCCAGCAGCCGGGGGGCGGGCTACGAGCAGTACTTC,NA,TRBJ2-7,TRBV7-9,13,many
CAWSPEGPQYF,TGTGCCTGGAGTCCGGAGGGGCCCCAGTACTTC,NA,TRBJ2-5,TRBV30,11,many
CASSYETSGKNEQFF,TGTGCCAGCAGTTACGAGACTAGCGGGAAGAATGAGCAGTTCTTC,TRBD2,TRBJ2-1,TRBV6-5,15,many
CASSFSRGNELFF,TGTGCCAGCAGCTTCTCTAGGGGGAATGAGCTGTTCTTC,NA,TRBJ2-1,TRBV7-2,13,NA
CASSYLGLKEKLSF,TGTGCCAGCAGTTACCTGGGTTTGAAGGAAAAACTGTCTTTT,NA,TRBJ1-4,TRBV6-5,14,few
CASSVRLSFYNEQFF,TGTGCCAGCAGCGTGAGGCTTTCCTTCTACAATGAGCAGTTCTTC,NA,TRBJ2-1,TRBV5-5,15,NA